This T cell receptor (beta chain) is drawn from a study of T cell responses to AZD1222 COVID-19 vaccine. Regarding the study as a whole: As reported, nearly half of all spike-specific TCRs target variant regions that are unmutated. Across the whole spike, CD4 TCRs peaked at regions 160-218 and 743-854. Baseline testing showed seropositivity in only six AZD1222 recipients. When two AZD1222 doses had been given, Spike-specific TCR breadth and depth rose.

With respect to this clone: The antigen is undetermined.

Germline assignment: CDR1 SGHRS and CDR2 YFSETQ. V was trimmed by 4 bases and J by 2 bases, leaving 19 bases between them. There are 16 residues in the CDR3. Produced via immunoSEQ multiplex PCR; TCRdb's table is partial and in-frame only. The table has about 150,000 clones, around 90% seen once; the top ten hold about 2.8%. The sequenced sample was peripheral blood, obtained on day 0 of AZD1222 vaccination. The sequence was obtained from an adult in good health. This chain joins TRBV5-1 and TRBJ2-7; a weak D match, TRBD1 (6 bases). In DNA, the CDR3 is TGCGCCAGCAGCGTTGGACAGTTTGGGTGGGCCTACGAGCAGTACTTC. Its protein is CASSVGQFGWAYEQYF.